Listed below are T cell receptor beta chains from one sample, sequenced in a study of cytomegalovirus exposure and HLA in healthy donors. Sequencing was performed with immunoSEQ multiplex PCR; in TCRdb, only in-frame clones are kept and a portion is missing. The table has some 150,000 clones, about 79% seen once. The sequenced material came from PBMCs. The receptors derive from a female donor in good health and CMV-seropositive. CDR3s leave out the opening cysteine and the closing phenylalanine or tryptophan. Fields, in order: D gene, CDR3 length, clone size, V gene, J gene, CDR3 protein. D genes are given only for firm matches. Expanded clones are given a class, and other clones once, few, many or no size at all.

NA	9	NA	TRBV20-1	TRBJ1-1	SATRQVEAF
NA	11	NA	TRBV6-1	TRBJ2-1	ASSEAGANEQF
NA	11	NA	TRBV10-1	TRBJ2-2	ASRGGSNGELF
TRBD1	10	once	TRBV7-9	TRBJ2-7	ASSGQGEEQY
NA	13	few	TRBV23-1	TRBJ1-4	ASSQSGGEHEKLF
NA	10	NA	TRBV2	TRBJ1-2	ASSGTSYGYT
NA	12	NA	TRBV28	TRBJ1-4	ASRLQGWGEKLF
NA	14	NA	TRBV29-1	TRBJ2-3	SVEVRLVHSTDTQY
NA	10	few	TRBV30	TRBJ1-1	AWSVQGTEAF
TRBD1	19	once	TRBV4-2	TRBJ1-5	AGSQVMRGTGSWGRGQPQH
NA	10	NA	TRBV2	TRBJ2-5	ASRVTEETQY
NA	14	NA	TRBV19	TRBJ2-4	ASSIGGAWAKNIQY
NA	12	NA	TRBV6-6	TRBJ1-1	ASSVRQSGTEAF
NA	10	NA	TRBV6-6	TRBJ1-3	ASRDRANTIY
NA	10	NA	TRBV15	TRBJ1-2	ATSRGASGYT
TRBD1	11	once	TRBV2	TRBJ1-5	ASRDRVNQPQH
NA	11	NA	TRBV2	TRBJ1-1	ASIEWEDTEAF
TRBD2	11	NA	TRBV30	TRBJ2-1	AWSVREHNEQF
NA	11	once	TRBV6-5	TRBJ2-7	ASRLTASYEQY
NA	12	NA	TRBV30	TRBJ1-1	AWSPQVTHTEAF
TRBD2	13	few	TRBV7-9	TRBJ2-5	AVQGLAGGKETQY
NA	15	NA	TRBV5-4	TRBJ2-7	ASSLGVTQGTSYEQY
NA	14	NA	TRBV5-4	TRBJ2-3	ASSLVGQGGTDTQY
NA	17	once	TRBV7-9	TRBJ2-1	SSSSLTPLAGSSYNEQF
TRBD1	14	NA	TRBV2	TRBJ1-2	ASSRQGDLNNYGYT
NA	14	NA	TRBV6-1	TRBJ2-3	ASSEGSGFSTDTQY
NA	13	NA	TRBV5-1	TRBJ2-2	ASSFQAPNTGELF
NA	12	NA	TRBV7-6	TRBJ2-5	ASSPLLSFETQY
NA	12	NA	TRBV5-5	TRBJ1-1	ASSLIGEGTEAF
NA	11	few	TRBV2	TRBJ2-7	ASKSARVSEQY
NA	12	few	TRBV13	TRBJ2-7	ASSPGGHSYEQY
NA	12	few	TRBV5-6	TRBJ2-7	ASSRVQGSGEQY
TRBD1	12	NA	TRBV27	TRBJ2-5	ASRWDRVEETQY
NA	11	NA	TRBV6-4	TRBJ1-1	ASSAGSNTEAF
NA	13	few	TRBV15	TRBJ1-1	ATSRDLGVNTEAF
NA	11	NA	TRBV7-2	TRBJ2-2	ASSPLNTGELF
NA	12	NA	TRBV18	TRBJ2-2	ASSGLRATGELF
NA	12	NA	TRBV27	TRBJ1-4	ASSLSASNEKLF
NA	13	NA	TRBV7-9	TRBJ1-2	ASSTPEPGGRTGT
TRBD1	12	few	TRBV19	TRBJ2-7	ASSTGQDFHEQY
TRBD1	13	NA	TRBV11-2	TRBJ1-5	ASSLGGQGWQPQH
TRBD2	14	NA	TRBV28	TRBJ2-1	ASSSLSGSSYNEQF
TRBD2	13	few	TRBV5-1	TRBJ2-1	ASSLLAGGNNEQF
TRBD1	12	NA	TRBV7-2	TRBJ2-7	ASSSGQGAYEQY
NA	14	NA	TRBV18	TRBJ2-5	ASSPRLYGDQETQY
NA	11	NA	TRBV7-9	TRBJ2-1	ASREGGYNEQF
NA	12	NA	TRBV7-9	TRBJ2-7	ASSVGQAAYEQY
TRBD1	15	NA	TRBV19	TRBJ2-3	ASSIGNDREYTDTQY
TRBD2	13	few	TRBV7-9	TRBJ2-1	ASSPLAGGLSEQF
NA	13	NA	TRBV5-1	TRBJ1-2	ASSLVQGGNYGYT
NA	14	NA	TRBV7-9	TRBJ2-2	ASHPPRAVNTGELF
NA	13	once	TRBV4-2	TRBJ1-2	ASSQVKETNYGYT
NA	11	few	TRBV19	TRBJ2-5	ASSIWGEETQY
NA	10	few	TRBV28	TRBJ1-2	ATSGGAKGYT